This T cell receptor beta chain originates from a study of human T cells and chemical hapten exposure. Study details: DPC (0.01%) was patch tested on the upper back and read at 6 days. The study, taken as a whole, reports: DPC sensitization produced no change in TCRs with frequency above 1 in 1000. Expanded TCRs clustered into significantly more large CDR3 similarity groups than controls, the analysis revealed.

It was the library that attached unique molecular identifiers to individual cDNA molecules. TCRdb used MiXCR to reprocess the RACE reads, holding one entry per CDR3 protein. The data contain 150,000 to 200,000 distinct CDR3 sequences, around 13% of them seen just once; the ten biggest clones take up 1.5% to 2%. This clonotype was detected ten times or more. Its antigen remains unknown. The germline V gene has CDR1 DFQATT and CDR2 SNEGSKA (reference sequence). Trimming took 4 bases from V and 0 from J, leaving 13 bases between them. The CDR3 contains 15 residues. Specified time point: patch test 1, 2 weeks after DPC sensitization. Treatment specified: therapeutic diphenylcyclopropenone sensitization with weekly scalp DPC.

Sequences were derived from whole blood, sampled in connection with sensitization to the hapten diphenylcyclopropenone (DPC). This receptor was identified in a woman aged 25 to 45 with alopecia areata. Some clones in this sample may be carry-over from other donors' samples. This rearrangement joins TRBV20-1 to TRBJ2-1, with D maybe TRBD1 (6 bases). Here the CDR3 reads CSATLTGSSYNEQFF. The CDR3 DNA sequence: TGCAGTGCTACCCTCACAGGGAGCTCCTACAATGAGCAGTTCTTC.